The 2 T cell receptor beta chains presented below share a single source sample, sequenced in a study of T cell repertoires in cytomegalovirus infection. TCRdb ran MiXCR on the reads and lists one entry per CDR3 protein. The sample has under 300,000 distinct CDR3 sequences; over 15% are singletons. Input material: CD8+ T cells from PBMCs. The receptors were sampled from a human donor in good health (CMV status not recorded). Some clones in this sample may be carry-over from other donors' samples.

The chain recombines TRBV5-1 with TRBJ2-1; 8 positions agree with TRBD2. V gave up 1 base and J gave up 9 bases; unmatched junction bases: 3. Germline V CDR1 and CDR2: SGHRS, YFSETQ. The CDR3 length is 13 residues. The CDR3 loop is CASSLRGGGEQFF. In DNA form, the CDR3 reads TGCGCCAGCAGCTTGCGGGGGGGCGGTGAGCAGTTCTTC.

This clonotype was seen a few times. This chain joins TRBV6-2 or TRBV6-3 and TRBJ2-2; no reliable D call. The V and J ends lost 4 bases and 6 bases respectively, with 3 bases between them. Germline lookup yields CDR1 MNHEY and CDR2 SVGEGT. The CDR3 extends over 11 amino acids. In DNA form, the CDR3 reads TGTGCCAGCAGTTGGGCCGGGGAGCTGTTTTTT. Encoded protein: CASSWAGELFF.